The 11 T cell receptor beta chains in this list originate from one sample, sequenced in a study of blood T cell repertoires in COVID-19. This table comes from immunoSEQ multiplex PCR, and its TCRdb copy is limited to in-frame clones, with some not included. The data show more than 200,000 clones, around 87% seen once. Sequencing used PBMCs or T cells enriched from blood (not recorded which). These receptors were collected from a woman aged 50 to 65 who had recovered from COVID-19.

The genes are TRBV5-1 and TRBJ1-6; weak D call: TRBD1 (6 bases). Germline CDR1 is SGHRS and CDR2 is YFSETQ. Trimming shortened V by 3 bases and J by 7 bases, and 20 bases separated the two germline ends. The CDR3 consists of 17 residues. CDR3 residues: CASSSSGLVGGNSPLHF. Written as DNA, the CDR3 is TGCGCCAGCAGCTCCTCCGGCTTGGTAGGGGGAAATTCACCCCTCCACTTT. The variable domain in full, with the rest retrieved from reference TRBV5-1 and TRBJ1-6, is KAGVTQTPRYLIKTRGQQVTLSCSPISGHRSVSWYQQTPGQGLQFLFEYFSETQRNKGNFPGRFSGRQFSNSRSEMNVSTLELGDSALYLCASSSSGLVGGNSPLHFGNGTRLTVT.

Written as DNA, the CDR3 is TGTGCCAGCAGCCTGACCGGGACAGGCTCGGGCAATCAGCCCCAGCATTTT. Protein: CASSLTGTGSGNQPQHF. J is TRBJ1-5 and V is TRBV5-5; 8 nucleotides agree with TRBD1. This CDR3 has 17 amino acids. J gave up 2 bases and V 4 bases, and 11 bases lay outside the gene matches. Germline V gene lookup returns CDR1 SGHKS and CDR2 YYEKEE (reference sequence).

The V call is TRBV28, the J call TRBJ1-5; D possibly corresponds to TRBD1 (5 bases). Germline CDR1 is MDHEN and CDR2 is SYDVKM. Trimming removed 8 bases from V and 5 bases from J, with 10 bases in between. The CDR3 loop spans 12 amino acids. The CDR3 DNA reads TGTGCCAGCCAGGGAACCTATCAGCCCCAGCATTTT. It codes for CASQGTYQPQHF. Using reference TRBV28 and TRBJ1-5 for the parts outside the CDR3, the full variable domain is DVKVTQSSRYLVKRTGEKVFLECVQDMDHENMFWYRQDPGLGLRLIYFSYDVKMKEKGDIPEGYSVSREKKERFSLILESASTNQTSMYLCASQGTYQPQHFGDGTRLSIL.

This clone is a singleton in its sample. This sequence joins TRBV30 and TRBJ2-2; 9 bases match TRBD2. The CDR3 extends over 14 amino acids. Trimming at V came to 0 bases and at J to 7 bases, leaving 3 bases not matched to a gene. The V gene's germline CDR1 is GTSNPN and CDR2 SVGIG (reference sequence). The CDR3 DNA reads as TGTGCCTGGAGTGTACGCGGGAGGGGCGGGGAGCTGTTTTTT. Its translation is CAWSVRGRGGELFF.

The chain joins TRBV15 to TRBJ2-1, with D perhaps TRBD2 (5 bases). CDR3 size: 15 residues. V lost 3 bases, J lost 4 bases, and 13 bases lay in between. Germline lookup yields CDR1 LNHNV and CDR2 YYDKDF (reference sequence). DNA for the CDR3: TGTGCCACCAGCAGGGCAGCGGCCCTTTACAATGAGCAGTTCTTC. It specifies CATSRAAALYNEQFF. Variable domain in full (rest from reference TRBV15 and TRBJ2-1): DAMVIQNPRYQVTQFGKPVTLSCSQTLNHNVMYWYQQKSSQAPKLLFHYYDKDFNNEADTPDNFQSRRPNTSFCFLDIRSPGLGDTAMYLCATSRAAALYNEQFFGPGTRLTVL.

V gene TRBV19 combines with J gene TRBJ1-2; TRBD1 is a possible D gene (5 bases). The length of the CDR3 is 13 residues. CDR1 and CDR2 from the germline V gene are LNHDA and SQIVND (reference sequence). Deletions cut 6 bases from V and 2 bases from J, with 10 bases between. The CDR3 here is CASSKQDNYGYTF. For the CDR3, the DNA is TGTGCCAGTAGCAAACAGGACAACTATGGCTACACCTTC.

This chain links TRBV2 with TRBJ1-3, with 7 bases that match TRBD1. CDR1 and CDR2 from the germline V gene are SNHLY and FYNNEI. CDR3 length: 16 residues. V shed 6 bases and J 4 bases; nucleotides not matched to a gene: 12. In nucleotides, the CDR3 is TGTGCCAGCAGAGTCGGGACAGCACTGGGAGGAAACACCATATATTTT. This translates into CASRVGTALGGNTIYF.

The chain combines TRBV2 with TRBJ2-2; a possible D gene is TRBD1 (5 bases). Trimming pared 4 bases from V and 7 bases from J, leaving 7 bases between. Germline lookup yields CDR1 SNHLY and CDR2 FYNNEI. This CDR3 region has 12 residues. The CDR3 DNA follows: TGTGCCAGCAGTGCCAGGGTCGGGGAGCTGTTTTTT. Protein product: CASSARVGELFF. Looking up the rest from reference TRBV2 and TRBJ2-2 gives the full variable domain: EPEVTQTPSHQVTQMGQEVILRCVPISNHLYFYWYRQILGQKVEFLVSFYNNEISEKSEIFDDQFSVERPDGSNFTLKIRSTKLEDSAMYFCASSARVGELFFGEGSRLTVL.

This clone was counted a single time. The rearrangement joins TRBV12-3 or TRBV12-4 to TRBJ1-1; no clear D. V lost 2 bases and J lost 7, with 8 bases in between. The CDR3 covers 12 residues. CDR3 sequence: CASSLRRGEAFF. As DNA, the CDR3 is TGTGCCAGCAGTTTAAGGAGAGGTGAAGCTTTCTTT.

The chain employs TRBV6-5 and TRBJ1-2; no clear D. Germline V gene sequence: CDR1 MNHEY, CDR2 SVGAGI. The CDR3 contains 11 residues. The V and J ends lost 7 bases and 7 bases respectively, with 10 bases between them. As DNA, the CDR3 is TGTGCCAGCAAAGCGAATTTTGGCTACACCTTC. Translation gives CASKANFGYTF.

In its sample, this clone was seen a few times. The chain carries TRBV19 and TRBJ1-1; D uncertain. This CDR3 is 12 amino acids long. V was clipped by 9 bases and J by 0 bases, with 8 bases between them. CDR1 and CDR2 from the germline V gene are LNHDA and SQIVND (reference sequence). Written as DNA, the CDR3 is TGTGCCAGCAGGAGGCTGAACACTGAAGCTTTCTTT. It translates to CASRRLNTEAFF.